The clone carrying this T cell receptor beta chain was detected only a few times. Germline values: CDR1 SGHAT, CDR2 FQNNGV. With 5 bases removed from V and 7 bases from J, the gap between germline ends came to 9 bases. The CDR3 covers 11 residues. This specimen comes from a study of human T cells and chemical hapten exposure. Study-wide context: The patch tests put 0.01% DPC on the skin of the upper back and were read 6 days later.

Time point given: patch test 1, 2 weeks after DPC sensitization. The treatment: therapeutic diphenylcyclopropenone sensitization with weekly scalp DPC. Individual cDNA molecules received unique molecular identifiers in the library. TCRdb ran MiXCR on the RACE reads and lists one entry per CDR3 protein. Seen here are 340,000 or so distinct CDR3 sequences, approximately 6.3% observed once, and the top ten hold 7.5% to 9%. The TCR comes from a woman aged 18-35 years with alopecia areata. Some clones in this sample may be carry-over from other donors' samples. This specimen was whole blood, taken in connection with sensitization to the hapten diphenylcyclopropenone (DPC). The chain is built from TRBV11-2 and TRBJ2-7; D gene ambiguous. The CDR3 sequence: CASSPQKEQYF. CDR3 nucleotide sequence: TGTGCCAGCAGCCCCCAGAAGGAGCAGTACTTC. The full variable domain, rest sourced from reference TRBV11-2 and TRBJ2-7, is EAGVAQSPRYKIIEKRQSVAFWCNPISGHATLYWYQQILGQGPKLLIQFQNNGVVDDSQLPKDRFSAERLKGVDSTLKIQPAKLEDSAVYLCASSPQKEQYFGPGTRLTVT.